One and the same sample provided the 16 T cell receptor beta chains below, sequenced in a study of shared T cell receptors in the human thymus. Clones were sequenced by immunoSEQ multiplex PCR, and TCRdb holds only the in-frame ones, with some missing. There are roughly 660,000 clones in the sample; roughly 90% occur only once, and 0.0085% to 0.012% lies in the top ten. This same sample was also part of a study on human thymus T cells.

The sample was thymocytes. Every receptor here comes from a boy in the first two years of life with a congenital heart defect.

The V and J genes are TRBV25-1 and TRBJ1-4; D is unclear. Trimming took 0 bases from V and 11 from J, leaving 7 bases between them. The CDR3 is 12 residues long. The germline CDR1 and CDR2 sequences are MGHDK and SYGVNS. The CDR3 nucleotides read TGTGCCAGCAGTGAATATGGGAGGAAACTGTTTTTT. Protein: CASSEYGRKLFF.

The rearrangement links TRBV10-3 to TRBJ1-4, with unresolved D. Germline values: CDR1 ENHRY, CDR2 SYGVKD. V was shortened by 0 bases and J by 7 bases, with 15 bases between the two germline ends. This CDR3 comprises 16 residues. The CDR3 region is CAISESRRDHGEKLFF. CDR3 bases: TGTGCCATCAGTGAGTCTAGGAGGGATCATGGTGAAAAACTGTTTTTT.

Regarding this clone: Sequence at one end of the junction differs from germline and may be a read error. The chain joins TRBV10-2 to TRBJ1-2, with unresolved D. Germline loops: CDR1 WSHSY, CDR2 SAAADI. This CDR3 has 13 amino acids. The CDR3 DNA reads as TGCGCCAGCAGTGAGACAGCCCTGTATGACTACACCTTC. Residues: CASSETALYDYTF.

CDR3 DNA sequence: TGTGCCAGCAGTCGACTCGTAGTGAATGAGCAGTTCTTC. Translated, it gives CASSRLVVNEQFF. The J gene is TRBJ2-1, the V gene TRBV2; D is unclear. CDR1 and CDR2 from the germline V gene are SNHLY and FYNNEI. The CDR3 is made up of 13 amino acids. Trimming removed 5 bases from V and 7 bases from J, with 12 bases in between. Full variable domain (outside the CDR3, taken from reference TRBV2 and TRBJ2-1): EPEVTQTPSHQVTQMGQEVILRCVPISNHLYFYWYRQILGQKVEFLVSFYNNEISEKSEIFDDQFSVERPDGSNFTLKIRSTKLEDSAMYFCASSRLVVNEQFFGPGTRLTVL.

The chain links TRBV11-1 to TRBJ2-5; weak D call: TRBD2 (6 bases). This CDR3 has 13 amino acids. The V and J ends lost 7 bases and 5 bases respectively, with 14 bases between them. The germline gives CDR1 SGHAT, CDR2 FQDESV (reference sequence). The CDR3 nucleotides are TGTGCCAGCACCCCCACTAGCAACGAGACCCAGTACTTC. Its translation is CASTPTSNETQYF.

This chain uses TRBV29-1 with TRBJ2-7; TRBD1 matches 8 bases. V was clipped by 3 bases and J by 3 bases; unmatched bases: 4. The length of the CDR3 is 13 residues. The germline V gene has CDR1 SQVTM and CDR2 ANQGSEA. CDR3 nucleotide sequence: TGCAGCGTTGACCTGACAGGGGTCTACGAGCAGTACTTC. It translates to CSVDLTGVYEQYF.

The CDR3 region is CASSAGQGPDEQYF. CDR3 in DNA: TGCGCCAGCAGTGCCGGACAGGGGCCCGACGAGCAGTACTTC. The V gene is TRBV10-1, the J gene TRBJ2-7, with TRBD1 identical over 9 bases. Germline CDR1 and CDR2: WNHNN and SYGVQD (reference sequence). With V trimmed by 4 bases and J by 5 bases, 6 bases remained unmatched. The CDR3 is made up of 14 amino acids.

The chain recombines TRBV30 with TRBJ1-2, with 7 bases that match TRBD1. The CDR3 is 13 residues long. The germline gives CDR1 GTSNPN, CDR2 SVGIG (reference sequence). V dropped 1 base and J dropped 6; count of bases not matched to a gene: 5. The CDR3 protein is CAWSGGDSDGYTF. The CDR3 bases are TGTGCCTGGAGTGGGGGGGACAGCGATGGCTACACCTTC.

This rearrangement joins TRBV6-5 to TRBJ1-1, with TRBD1 matching 7 bases. The ends lost 7 bases at V and 0 bases at J; junction bases unmatched: 2. Germline CDR1 MNHEY, CDR2 SVGAGI. This CDR3 has 13 amino acids. The CDR3 coding sequence is TGTGCCAGCACCGGACAGGTGAACACTGAAGCTTTCTTT. Amino acid sequence: CASTGQVNTEAFF.

In its sample, this clone was seen a few times. The V and J genes are TRBV9 and TRBJ2-1, with 10 bases matching TRBD2. J was trimmed by 8 bases and V by 0 bases; bases with no gene match: 5. Germline assignment: CDR1 SGDLS and CDR2 YYNGEE. The CDR3 spans 15 residues. This CDR3 is CASSVGERGGDEQFF. The CDR3 DNA follows: TGTGCCAGCAGCGTAGGAGAGCGGGGGGGGGATGAGCAGTTCTTC.

The rearrangement joins TRBV27 to TRBJ2-1; 7 bases map to TRBD2. CDR3 length equals 16 residues. Trimming cost V 5 bases and J 6 bases; bases outside gene matches: 13. Looked up from germline, CDR1 is MNHEY and CDR2 is SMNVEV (reference sequence). CDR3 DNA sequence: TGTGCCAGCAGTGCACTAGCGCAGAGGGTGGGCAATGAGCAGTTCTTC. Amino acids: CASSALAQRVGNEQFF.

The CDR3 nucleotides read TGTGCCAGCGGTAGTAGCAGGGAGGAATACGAGCAGTACTTC. It yields the protein CASGSSREEYEQYF. This chain joins TRBV2 and TRBJ2-7, with D perhaps matching TRBD2 (6 bases). V lost 8 bases and J 4 bases, leaving 18 bases between the germline ends. The CDR3 runs to 14 residues. Germline-derived CDR1 and CDR2 are SNHLY and FYNNEI.

The V and J genes are TRBV5-4 and TRBJ1-2, with 11 bases that match TRBD1. Germline assignment: CDR1 SGHNT and CDR2 YYREEE (reference sequence). The CDR3 loop spans 13 amino acids. The V and J ends lost 5 bases and 6 bases, in that order; junction bases with no gene match: 3. CDR3 DNA sequence: TGTGCCAGCAGACCGGGACAGGGGGATGGCTACACCTTC. Its translation is CASRPGQGDGYTF.

This chain connects TRBV16 to TRBJ1-5; 7 nucleotides align to TRBD1. Trimming removed 6 bases from V and 0 bases from J; junction bases left unmatched: 5. In germline, CDR1 is KGHSY, CDR2 FQNENV. The CDR3 extends over 15 amino acids. Here the CDR3 reads CASRTDRVSNQPQHF. The CDR3 bases are TGTGCCAGCAGGACCGACAGGGTTAGCAATCAGCCCCAGCATTTT.

V gene TRBV7-8 combines with J gene TRBJ1-4, with a tentative D call TRBD1 (5 bases). Trimming removed 1 base from V and 6 bases from J, with 9 bases in between. The CDR3 sequence is 14 residues long. Germline V gene sequence: CDR1 SGHVS, CDR2 FQNEAQ. The CDR3 sequence is CASSLGTPDEKLFF. The DNA of the CDR3 is TGTGCCAGCAGCTTAGGGACACCCGATGAAAAACTGTTTTTT.

The chain is built from TRBV5-5 and TRBJ2-7, with 10 nucleotides matching TRBD1. The CDR3 loop spans 14 amino acids. V shed 2 bases, J shed 2 bases, and the junction held 1 base outside the gene matches. The germline V gene has CDR1 SGHKS and CDR2 YYEKEE (reference sequence). The CDR3 loop is CASSLDRGPYEQYF. DNA of the CDR3: TGTGCCAGCAGCTTAGACAGGGGGCCCTACGAGCAGTACTTC. Supplemented by reference TRBV5-5 and TRBJ2-7, the full variable domain reads DAGVTQSPTHLIKTRGQQVTLRCSPISGHKSVSWYQQVLGQGPQFIFQYYEKEERGRGNFPDRFSARQFPNYSSELNVNALLLGDSALYLCASSLDRGPYEQYFGPGTRLTVT.